This TCR beta chain was retrieved from a study of vaccination and CD4 T cells after COVID-19. Treatment reported: approximately nine-day PBMC culture with coronavirus spike peptide pools or control peptides (ViraFEST assay). Germline V gene lookup returns CDR1 SGHAT and CDR2 FQNNGV. The germline V and J ends were trimmed by 1 base and 2 bases, with 12 bases remaining between them. The CDR3 loop spans 15 amino acids. The Oncomine TCR Beta short-read assay was what sequenced the DNA obtained from cultured CD4+ T cells. MiXCR, run by TCRdb on the PCR reads, gives a single entry per CDR3 protein. The sample contains more than 15,000 distinct CDR3 sequences, 60% to 80% of which appear only once. About this clonotype: Its specificity is not known.

This chain links TRBV11-2 with TRBJ2-7; a weak D match, TRBD1 (5 bases). Sequenced input: CD4+ T cells from blood, cultured in vitro. This clonotype was obtained from a human donor who had recovered from COVID-19. CDR3 sequence reads: CASSLGQGSPYEQYF. The CDR3 DNA is TGTGCCAGCAGCTTAGGGCAGGGATCCCCCTACGAGCAGTACTTC.